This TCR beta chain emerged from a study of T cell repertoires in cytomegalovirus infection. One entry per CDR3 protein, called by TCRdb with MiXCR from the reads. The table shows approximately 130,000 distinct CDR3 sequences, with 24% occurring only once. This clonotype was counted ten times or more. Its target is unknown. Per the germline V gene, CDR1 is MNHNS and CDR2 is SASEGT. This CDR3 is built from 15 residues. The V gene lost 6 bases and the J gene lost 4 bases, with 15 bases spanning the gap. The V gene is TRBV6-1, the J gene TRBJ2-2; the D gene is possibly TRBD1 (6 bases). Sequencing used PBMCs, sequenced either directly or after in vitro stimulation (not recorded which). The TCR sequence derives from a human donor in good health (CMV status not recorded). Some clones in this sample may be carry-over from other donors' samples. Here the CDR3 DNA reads TGTGCCAGCAGCAGGGGCGTTTGGAGCACCGGGGAGCTGTTTTTT. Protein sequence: CASSRGVWSTGELFF.